This note documents a single T cell receptor beta chain sequence. This clonotype was seen more than once but under ten times. What antigen it recognizes has not been identified. No qualities accompany the bases; no much larger clone lies one base away. The sequencer was an Illumina NovaSeq 6000. Using 5'RACE with constant-segment primers, TCRalpha and TCRbeta cDNA libraries were constructed, with sample barcodes and unique molecular identifiers added in the process. RNA was extracted from every sample with Trizol reagent. Library amplification was performed in two PCR steps, and a second sample barcode and Illumina TruSeq adapters were introduced in the second step. Sequencing of libraries was performed on an Illumina NovaSeq with 2 x 150 bp paired-end reads. The published analysis was carried out like this. The reads were demultiplexed and collapsed into UMI-guided consensus sequences using migec v1.2.7. Using mixcr v2.1.11, UMI consensuses were aligned to TRA and TRB V and J templates and then assembled into clonotypes. Expanded or contracted clonotypes were those called significant by both edgeR and NoisET, with noise models trained on biological replicates. For edgeR calls, the thresholds were a false discovery rate-adjusted p below 0.01 and a log2 fold-change of 1. As an exploratory analysis of dynamics, max-normalized trajectories of the 1000 most abundant clonotypes were examined with PCA combined with hierarchical clustering. Each responding clone was given a CD4 or CD8 phenotype based on the CD4+ and CD8+ repertoires, which had been sequenced separately. TCRdb passed the public sequencing reads through fastp at Q25 and MiXCR, retaining productive beta sequences. One record per CDR3 amino acid sequence lists the most common genes and DNA. None of the V and J calls come from the authors' own analysis; TCRdb made them. The sample table shows approximately 89,000 distinct CDR3 sequences, and approximately 23% are seen once. In total, the top ten clones hold roughly 39% of the sample.

The data are from a study of T-cell memory formation after mild COVID-19 (dated by TCRdb to about 2021). Some background on the complete study: Most TCR sequence clusters were specific to one of the two donors. In a couple of donors, T-cell clones that expanded and contracted after mild COVID-19 were tracked by sequencing TCRalpha and TCRbeta repertoires over time. Two young, previously healthy adult volunteers, one female and one male, were included in the cohort. Study-wide conclusions, independent of this receptor: From day 15 to 85, contracting clones showed balanced CD4/CD8 phenotypes, whereas a second wave of clones that expanded from day 15 to 37 leaned towards CD4+. The detection of some responding clones in pre-infection memory suggests that pre-existing cross-reactive memory T cells joined the SARS-CoV-2 response. Only a couple of mild cases were covered in the study, and larger cohorts including severe cases with pre-infection samples were considered necessary. Contracting CD4+ clones were located mainly in the CM and EM memory subsets, whereas CD8+ clones were found to be enriched in EMRA. The second-wave clones that peaked on day 37 were not confirmed to be SARS-CoV-2 specific.

Relative to germline, V is missing 6 bases and J is missing 3 bases, with 9 bases of the junction outside any gene match. The cysteine opens and the phenylalanine closes a CDR3 of 16 amino acids. Here the CDR3 DNA is all that survives: 48 bases in frame from base 1. Per the germline V gene, MNHEY is the CDR1 and SVGAGI is the CDR2. Ficoll-Paque density gradient centrifugation was used to isolate PBMCs. The sequencing input was PBMCs or a T cell subset sorted from them (not recorded which). The chain links TRBV6-5 with TRBJ2-2; the junction holds 8 bases that match TRBD2. The receptor's source is a man between 18 and 29 years old who had mild COVID-19 (a few samples of this study predate the infection). The sample titles of this study are shuffled in the database, so cell type and time point are left out; the donor was told from shared clones. The CDR3 region: CASRLKRGSYTGELFF. DNA sequence: TGTGCCAGCAGGCTAAAGCGGGGGAGCTACACCGGGGAGCTGTTTTTT.